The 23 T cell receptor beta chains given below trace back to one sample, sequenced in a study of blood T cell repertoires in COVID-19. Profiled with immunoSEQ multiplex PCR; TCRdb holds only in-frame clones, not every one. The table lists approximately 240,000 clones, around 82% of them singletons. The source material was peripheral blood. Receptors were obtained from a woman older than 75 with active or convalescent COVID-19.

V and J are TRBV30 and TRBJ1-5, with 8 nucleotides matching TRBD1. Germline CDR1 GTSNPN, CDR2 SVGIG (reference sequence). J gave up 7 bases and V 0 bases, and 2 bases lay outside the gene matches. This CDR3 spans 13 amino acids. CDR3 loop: CAWSVTGGQPQHF. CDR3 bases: TGTGCCTGGAGTGTCACAGGGGGGCAGCCCCAGCATTTT.

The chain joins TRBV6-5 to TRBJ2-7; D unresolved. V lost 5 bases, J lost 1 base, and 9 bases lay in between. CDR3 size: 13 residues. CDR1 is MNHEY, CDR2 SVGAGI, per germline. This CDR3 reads CASSISVSYEQYF. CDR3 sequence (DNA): TGTGCCAGCAGTATCAGTGTTTCCTACGAGCAGTACTTC.

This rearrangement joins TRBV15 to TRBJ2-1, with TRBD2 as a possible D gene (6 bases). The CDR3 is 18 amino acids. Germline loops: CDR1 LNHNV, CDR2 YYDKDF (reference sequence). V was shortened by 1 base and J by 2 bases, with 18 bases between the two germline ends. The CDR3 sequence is CATSRGPLSGGAYNEQFF. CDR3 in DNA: TGTGCCACCAGCAGAGGGCCCCTTTCGGGCGGGGCCTACAATGAGCAGTTCTTC.

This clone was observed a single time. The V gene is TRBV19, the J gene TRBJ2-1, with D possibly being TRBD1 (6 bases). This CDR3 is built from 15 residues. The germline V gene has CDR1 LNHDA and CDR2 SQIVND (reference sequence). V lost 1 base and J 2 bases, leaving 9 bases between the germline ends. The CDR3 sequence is CASSIARGTYNEQFF. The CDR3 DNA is TGTGCCAGTAGTATAGCCAGGGGCACCTACAATGAGCAGTTCTTC.

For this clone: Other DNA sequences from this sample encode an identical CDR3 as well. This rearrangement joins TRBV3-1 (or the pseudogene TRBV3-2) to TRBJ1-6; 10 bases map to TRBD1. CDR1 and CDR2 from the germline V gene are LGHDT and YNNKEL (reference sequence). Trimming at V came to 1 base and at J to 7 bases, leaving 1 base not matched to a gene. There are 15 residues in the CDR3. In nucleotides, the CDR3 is TGTGCCAGCAGCCAAGTGGGACAGGGGAATTCACCCCTCCACTTT. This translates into CASSQVGQGNSPLHF.

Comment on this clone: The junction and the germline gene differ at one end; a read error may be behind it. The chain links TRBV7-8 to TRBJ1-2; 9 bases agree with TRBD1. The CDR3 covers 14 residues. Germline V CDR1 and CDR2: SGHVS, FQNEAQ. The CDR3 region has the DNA TGTGCCGGCAGCCAAAAGGACAGGGGCTATGGCTACACCTTC. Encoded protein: CAGSQKDRGYGYTF.

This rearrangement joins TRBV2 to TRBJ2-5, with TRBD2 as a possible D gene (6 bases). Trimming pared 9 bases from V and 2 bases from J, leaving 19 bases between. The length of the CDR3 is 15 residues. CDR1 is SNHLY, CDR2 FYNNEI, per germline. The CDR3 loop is CASRSSRELQETQYF. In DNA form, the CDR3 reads TGTGCCAGTCGATCATCGCGGGAACTACAAGAGACCCAGTACTTC.

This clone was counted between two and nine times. The CDR3 here is CASGLDRGQHTIYF. The CDR3 DNA reads TGTGCCAGCGGATTGGACAGGGGTCAACACACCATATATTTT. This chain connects TRBV27 to TRBJ1-3; 9 nucleotides align to TRBD1. Germline V gene sequence: CDR1 MNHEY, CDR2 SMNVEV (reference sequence). With V trimmed by 8 bases and J by 8 bases, 10 bases remained unmatched. The CDR3 contains 14 residues.

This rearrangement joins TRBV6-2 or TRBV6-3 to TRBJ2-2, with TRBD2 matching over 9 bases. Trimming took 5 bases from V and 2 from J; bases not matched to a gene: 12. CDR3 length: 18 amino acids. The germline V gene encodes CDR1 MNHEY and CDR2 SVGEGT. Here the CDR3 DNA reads TGTGCCAGCAGTGCCCTCAGGGGACTAGCTGTAAACACCGGGGAGCTGTTTTTT. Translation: CASSALRGLAVNTGELFF.

The CDR3 DNA reads TGCGCCAGCAGTCTCTCGGGACAGGGCTATGGCTACACCTTC. Encoded protein: CASSLSGQGYGYTF. This sequence joins TRBV4-1 and TRBJ1-2, with 9 bases matching TRBD1. This CDR3 comprises 14 residues. V was clipped by 6 bases and J by 4 bases; unmatched bases: 6. Germline values: CDR1 MGHRA, CDR2 YSYEKL.

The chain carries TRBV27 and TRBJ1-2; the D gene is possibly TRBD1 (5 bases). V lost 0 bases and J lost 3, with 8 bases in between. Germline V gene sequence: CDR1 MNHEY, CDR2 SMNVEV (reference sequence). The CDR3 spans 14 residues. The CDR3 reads CASSLSRQYYGYTF. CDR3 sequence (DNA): TGTGCCAGCAGTTTATCGAGACAGTACTATGGCTACACCTTC.

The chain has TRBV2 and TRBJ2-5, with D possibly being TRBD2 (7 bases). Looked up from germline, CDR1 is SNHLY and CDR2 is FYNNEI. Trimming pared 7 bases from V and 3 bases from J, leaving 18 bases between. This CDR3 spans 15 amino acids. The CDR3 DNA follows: TGTGCCAGCACTCCCCACGGGGGGCGGGAAGAGACCCAGTACTTC. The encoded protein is CASTPHGGREETQYF.

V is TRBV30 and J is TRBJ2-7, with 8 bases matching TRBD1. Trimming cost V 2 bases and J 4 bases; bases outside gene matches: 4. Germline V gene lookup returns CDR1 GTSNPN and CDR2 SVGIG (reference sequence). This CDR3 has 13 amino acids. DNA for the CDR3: TGTGCCTGGAGTTGGACAGGGCCGTACGAGCAGTACTTC. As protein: CAWSWTGPYEQYF.

The CDR3 nucleotides read TGTGCCATCAGCCAGGGGGCTGGGGTCACTGAAGCTTTCTTT. Protein: CAISQGAGVTEAFF. The chain employs TRBV10-3 and TRBJ1-1, with 8 positions matching TRBD1. V trimming: 6 bases; J trimming: 4 bases; junction bases outside the gene matches: 7. The CDR3 is made up of 14 amino acids. Germline CDR1 ENHRY, CDR2 SYGVKD.

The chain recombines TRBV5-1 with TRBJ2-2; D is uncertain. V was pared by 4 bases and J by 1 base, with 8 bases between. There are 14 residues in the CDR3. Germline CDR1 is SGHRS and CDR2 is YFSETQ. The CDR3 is CASSLNLNTGELFF. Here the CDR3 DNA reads TGCGCCAGCAGCCTAAACCTGAACACCGGGGAGCTGTTTTTT. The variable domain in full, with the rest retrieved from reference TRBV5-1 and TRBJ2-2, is KAGVTQTPRYLIKTRGQQVTLSCSPISGHRSVSWYQQTPGQGLQFLFEYFSETQRNKGNFPGRFSGRQFSNSRSEMNVSTLELGDSALYLCASSLNLNTGELFFGEGSRLTVL.

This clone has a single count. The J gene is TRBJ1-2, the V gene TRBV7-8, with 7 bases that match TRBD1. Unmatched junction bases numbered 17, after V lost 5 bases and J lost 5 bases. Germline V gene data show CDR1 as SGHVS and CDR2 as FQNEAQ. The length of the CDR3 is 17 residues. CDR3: CASSPWGRGSEMYGYTF. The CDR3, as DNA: TGTGCCAGCAGCCCATGGGGCAGGGGGAGTGAAATGTATGGCTACACCTTC.

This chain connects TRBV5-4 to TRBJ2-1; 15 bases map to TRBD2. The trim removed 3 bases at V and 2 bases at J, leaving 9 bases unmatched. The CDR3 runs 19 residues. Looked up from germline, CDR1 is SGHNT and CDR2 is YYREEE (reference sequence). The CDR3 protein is CASSYWTSGGARAYNEQFF. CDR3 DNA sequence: TGTGCCAGCAGCTACTGGACTAGCGGGGGGGCCCGAGCCTACAATGAGCAGTTCTTC. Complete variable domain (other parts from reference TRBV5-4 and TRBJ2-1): ETGVTQSPTHLIKTRGQQVTLRCSSQSGHNTVSWYQQALGQGPQFIFQYYREEENGRGNFPPRFSGLQFPNYSSELNVNALELDDSALYLCASSYWTSGGARAYNEQFFGPGTRLTVL.

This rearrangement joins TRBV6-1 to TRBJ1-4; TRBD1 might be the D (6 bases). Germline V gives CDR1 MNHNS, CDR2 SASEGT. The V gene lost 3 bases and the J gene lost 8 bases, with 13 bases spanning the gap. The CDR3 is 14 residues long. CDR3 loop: CASSDRGGREKLFF. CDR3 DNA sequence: TGTGCCAGCAGTGATCGGGGGGGGCGGGAAAAACTGTTTTTT.

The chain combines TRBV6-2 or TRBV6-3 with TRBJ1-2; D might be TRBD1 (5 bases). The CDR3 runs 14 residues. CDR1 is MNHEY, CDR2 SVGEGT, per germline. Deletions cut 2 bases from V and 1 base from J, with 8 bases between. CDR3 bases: TGTGCCAGCAGTTACAGGGGAGGTAACTATGGCTACACCTTC. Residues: CASSYRGGNYGYTF.

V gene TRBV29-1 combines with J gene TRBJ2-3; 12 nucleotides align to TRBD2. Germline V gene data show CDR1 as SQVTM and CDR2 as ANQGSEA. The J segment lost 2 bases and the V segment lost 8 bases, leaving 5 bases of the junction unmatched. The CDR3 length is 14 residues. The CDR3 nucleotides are TGCAGCACCAGGACTAGCGGGAACACAGATACGCAGTATTTT. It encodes CSTRTSGNTDTQYF.

The CDR3 bases are TGTGCCAGTAGTATGGGGGGGGCTCGGGGCAATCAGCCCCAGCATTTT. Translating it yields CASSMGGARGNQPQHF. The chain carries TRBV19 and TRBJ1-5, with a weak D call TRBD1 (6 bases). The CDR3 contains 16 residues. Trimming cost V 3 bases and J 2 bases, with 14 bases left between them. Looked up from germline, CDR1 is LNHDA and CDR2 is SQIVND (reference sequence).

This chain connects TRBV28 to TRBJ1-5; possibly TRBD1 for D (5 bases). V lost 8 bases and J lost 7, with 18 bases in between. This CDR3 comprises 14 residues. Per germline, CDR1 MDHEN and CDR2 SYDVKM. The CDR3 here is CASLRGFAGQPQHF. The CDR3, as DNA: TGTGCCAGCCTGAGGGGTTTTGCGGGACAGCCCCAGCATTTT.

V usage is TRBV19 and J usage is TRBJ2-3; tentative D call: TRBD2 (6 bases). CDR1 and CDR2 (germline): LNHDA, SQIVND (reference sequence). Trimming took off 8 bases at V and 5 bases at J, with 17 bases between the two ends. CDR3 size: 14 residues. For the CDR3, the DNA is TGTGCCAGTCGGGCACGGGGACTGGTAGATACGCAGTATTTT. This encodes CASRARGLVDTQYF.